These 2 T cell receptor beta chains were sequenced from one sample in a study of glioma-infiltrating T cells after dendritic cell vaccination. The method was immunoSEQ multiplex PCR; TCRdb's version includes in-frame clones alone and lacks a portion of them. This table holds some 70,000 clones, about 76% found once. The sample in question was blood, obtained before dendritic cell vaccination. All receptors derive from a human donor with glioblastoma.

V usage is TRBV6-1 and J usage is TRBJ2-3; TRBD1 matches at 8 bases. With 3 bases clipped from V and 8 bases from J, the junction kept 10 bases outside the gene matches. In germline, CDR1 is MNHNS, CDR2 SASEGT. This CDR3 region has 15 residues. The CDR3 region is CASSDRGQLYLTQYF. CDR3 bases: TGTGCCAGCAGTGACAGGGGGCAATTGTATCTTACGCAGTATTTT.

In its sample, this clone was seen a few times. The J gene is TRBJ2-1, the V gene TRBV12-5; a weak D match, TRBD2 (5 bases). CDR3 length equals 17 residues. The V end was cut by 6 bases, the J end by 7 bases, with 25 bases between. Per the germline V gene, CDR1 is LGHNT and CDR2 is FRNRAP. The CDR3 spells CASGTKPLALSLNEQFF. CDR3 in DNA: TGTGCTAGTGGAACCAAACCCCTAGCCCTAAGCTTGAATGAGCAGTTCTTC.